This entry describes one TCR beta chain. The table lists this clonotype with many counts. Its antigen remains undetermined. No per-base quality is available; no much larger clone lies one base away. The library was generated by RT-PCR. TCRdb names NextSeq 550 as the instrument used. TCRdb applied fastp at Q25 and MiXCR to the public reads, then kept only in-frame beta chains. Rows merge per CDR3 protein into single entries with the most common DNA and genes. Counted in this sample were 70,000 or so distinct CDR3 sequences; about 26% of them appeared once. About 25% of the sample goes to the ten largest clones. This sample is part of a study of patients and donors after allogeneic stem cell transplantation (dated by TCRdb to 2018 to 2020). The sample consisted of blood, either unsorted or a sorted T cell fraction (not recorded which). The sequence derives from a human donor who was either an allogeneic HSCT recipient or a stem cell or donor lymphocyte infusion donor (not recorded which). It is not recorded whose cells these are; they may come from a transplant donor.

Here the CDR3 is given as CASSLDGFGNTIYF. The base sequence is TGTGCCAGCAGCTTAGATGGATTTGGAAACACCATATATTTT. This chain is built from TRBV7-2 and TRBJ1-3, with the D gene too uncertain to name. The CDR3 contains 14 residues, cysteine and phenylalanine counted. Only the CDR3 DNA stays, 42 bases, in frame from base 1. CDR1 is given as SGHTA and CDR2 as FQGNSA, both from the germline V gene. V is shortened by 1 base, J by 3 bases, and the region joining them spans 7 bases.